This T cell receptor (beta chain) appears in the sequencing data of a study of T cell responses to AZD1222 COVID-19 vaccine (dated by TCRdb to the early 2020s). In the study overall: AZD1222 recipients with second doses at about 4 weeks or about 12 weeks were pooled, because spike-specific TCR depth and breadth did not differ between schedules. TCR sequencing was performed for approximately 240 trial participants, of whom 200 to 220 were given two doses of AZD1222 and around 26 were given two doses of MenACWY control vaccine. Trial participants were enrolled by age into subgroups of 18-55, 56-69 and 70-plus years, and around 140, 26 and 57 TCR-sequenced participants, respectively, were included in these subgroups.

With regard to this clone: What this receptor recognizes is not known. No clone much larger than this one lies a single base away; base qualities are absent.

The CDR3 regions of human TCRbeta chains were analyzed by immunosequencing. The study's processing was this. TCRs in the repertoires were matched against a reference library of SARS-CoV-2-specific TCRs that had been generated with the MIRA antigen-specificity platform. Breadth was defined as the fraction of unique TCRs that were SARS-CoV-2-associated, and depth was defined as the fraction of total T cells that were SARS-CoV-2-associated. Using the MIRA data, each spike-specific TCR was assigned both to the spike region to which the TCR was reactive and to a CD4 or CD8 class. Log10-transformed breadth and depth values were compared by one-way ANOVA with Sidak's multiple comparisons tests. TCRdb retrieved this table from immuneACCESS and kept in-frame rearrangements only. Not all clones are present; in checked studies, unresolved V genes account for under half, and no reason is known for the remainder. V and J calls and clone size are those listed in that table; D and trimming were worked out from the DNA. Within this sample are 90,000 to 120,000 clones, with about nine tenths of them counted one time only. The top ten hold 18% of the sample.

Overall study outcomes, separate from this receptor: Reportedly, almost half of the unique spike-specific TCRs recognized epitopes lying outside the regions that are mutated in the B.1.351 and B.1.1.7 variants. No day 14 peak-response samples were available, so repertoires were characterized only after the peak T cell response. Only five or six AZD1222 recipients were SARS-CoV-2 seropositive at baseline, limiting conclusions about previously exposed vaccinees. Most participants were white British and females outnumbered males, and the authors suggested that clonal diversity may have been underestimated. The 56-69-year group was small, and its depth increase did not reach significance, likely because of low power. Vaccine-associated CD4 TCRs spanned the whole spike protein, with dominant responses in regions 160-218 and 743-854. Spike-specific TCR breadth and depth rose significantly after two AZD1222 doses compared with day 0 and with MenACWY recipients.

CDR1 and CDR2, looked up from the germline V gene, are SGHAT and FQNNGV. From cysteine to phenylalanine, the CDR3 is 15 amino acids long. The read is trimmed to its CDR3 DNA, 45 bases read in frame from base 1. At the junction V is shortened by 1 base and J by 8 bases, with 17 bases in between. What this sample's time point label stands for: baseline before first vaccination. The vaccinee samples were drawn from two UK trials, COV001 and COV002, one of which was a single-blind randomized controlled phase 2/3 trial testing AZD1222 (ChAdOx1 nCoV-19) in healthy adults. For TCRbeta chain sequencing, PBMC samples were collected from trial participants at day 0 and at day 28 after the second dose.

The sample consisted of peripheral blood, taken on day 0 of AZD1222 vaccination. The origin of this receptor is an adult in good health. Rearrangement joined TRBV11-2 to TRBJ1-2, with no reliable assignment of the D segment. The DNA sequence is given as TGTGCCAGCAGCTTAGTGCAGGTTCGCCCTATAGGCTACACCTTC. This encodes CASSLVQVRPIGYTF.